This T cell receptor beta chain is drawn from a study of T-cell memory formation after mild COVID-19. Remarks on this clonotype: The antigen is not known. A much larger clone differs by one base, so this may be a read error.

Germline values: CDR1 SGHRS, CDR2 YFSETQ. The CDR3 runs 18 residues. Findings of the study overall: Still unconfirmed is whether the second-wave clones peaking on day 37 recognized SARS-CoV-2. The main location of contracting CD4+ clones was CM and EM, and that of contracting CD8+ clones was EMRA. Clones contracting day 15 to 85 were balanced CD4/CD8; later expanders leaned CD4+.

MiXCR, applied by TCRdb to the 5' RACE reads, yields one record per CDR3 protein. The sample holds 580,000 or so distinct CDR3 sequences, approximately 15% seen once. The chain recombines TRBV5-1 with TRBJ2-5, with 12 positions matching TRBD1. This sequence was found in an adult woman who had mild COVID-19 (a few samples of this study predate the infection). Cell type and time point are not known. The sequenced material came from PBMCs or a T cell subset sorted from them (not recorded which). The chain's CDR3 is CASSSTGTGGLLQETQHF. CDR3 nucleotides: TGCGCCAGCAGCTCCACCGGGACAGGGGGCCTGCTCCAAGAGACCCAGCACTTC.